What follows are 12 T cell receptor beta chains derived from one specimen sequenced in a study of technical replicates of blood from several donors. The data were produced by immunoSEQ multiplex PCR, yet TCRdb's version contains in-frame clones alone and is incomplete. The table records tens of thousands of clones, about nine tenths of them present only once. Sequencing was performed on T cells isolated from PBMCs. These receptors all come from a human donor in good health.

J is TRBJ2-4 and V is TRBV30; D remains unclear. This CDR3 is built from 13 residues. Germline CDR1 reads GTSNPN; CDR2 reads SVGIG (reference sequence). The V end lost 4 bases, the J end lost 0 bases, and 7 bases lay between the germline ends. The CDR3 protein is CAWTPLAKNIQYF. CDR3 sequence (DNA): TGTGCCTGGACCCCACTAGCCAAAAACATTCAGTACTTC.

This clone appeared once. V gene TRBV5-1 combines with J gene TRBJ1-2, with 9 positions matching TRBD1. The CDR3 is 14 amino acids. V was clipped by 0 bases and J by 3 bases; unmatched bases: 0. Germline CDR1 is SGHRS and CDR2 is YFSETQ. The CDR3 spells CASSLGDRDYGYTF. The CDR3 DNA follows: TGCGCCAGCAGCTTGGGGGACAGGGACTATGGCTACACCTTC.

The chain combines TRBV25-1 with TRBJ1-2, with a possible D match to TRBD1 (6 bases). The germline V gene encodes CDR1 MGHDK and CDR2 SYGVNS. This CDR3 is built from 14 residues. V was pared by 2 bases and J by 8 bases, with 15 bases between. The CDR3 loop reads CASSEGTTMVGYTF. The CDR3 bases are TGTGCCAGCAGTGAAGGGACAACTATGGTAGGCTACACCTTC.

V is TRBV21-1 and J is TRBJ2-7; the tabulated D call, TRBD1, remains unverified against the DNA. TRBV21-1 is labeled a pseudogene. CDR3 length: 14 residues. The CDR3 region has the DNA TGTGCCAGCAGGGGCCCGCCAGGGCCAAACGAGCAGTACTTC. Translating gives CASRGPPGPNEQYF.

The genes are TRBV7-9 and TRBJ2-2, with a possible D match to TRBD2 (5 bases). This CDR3 contains 15 residues. Germline CDR1 is SEHNR and CDR2 is FQNEAQ (reference sequence). Trimming stripped 2 bases from V and 6 bases from J, with 13 bases between. The CDR3 here is CASSLTGRKAGELFF. CDR3 nucleotide sequence: TGTGCCAGCAGCTTAACGGGGAGAAAGGCCGGGGAGCTGTTTTTT.

The chain carries TRBV6-5 and TRBJ2-1; 13 bases line up with TRBD2. CDR1 and CDR2 from the germline V gene are MNHEY and SVGAGI. The J segment lost 2 bases and the V segment lost 7 bases, leaving 2 bases of the junction unmatched. The CDR3 consists of 15 residues. CDR3 nucleotide sequence: TGTGCCAGCAACGGACTAGCGGGGGCCTACAATGAGCAGTTCTTC. Residues: CASNGLAGAYNEQFF.

CDR3 amino acids: CASSRTGGAMYEQYF. For the CDR3, the DNA is TGTGCCAGCAGTCGGACGGGTGGGGCAATGTACGAGCAGTACTTC. The V call is TRBV6-6, the J call TRBJ2-7; tentative D call: TRBD1 (5 bases). CDR1 and CDR2 (germline): MNHNY, SVGAGI (reference sequence). V lost 5 bases and J 4 bases, leaving 18 bases between the germline ends. This CDR3 is 15 amino acids long.

This clone was detected only once. In DNA, the CDR3 is TGTGCCAGCAGTTACCCAACAGGCTCTGGAAACACCATATATTTT. Translating it yields CASSYPTGSGNTIYF. The gene calls are TRBV6-6 and TRBJ1-3; D might be TRBD1 (5 bases). The V end was cut by 2 bases, the J end by 0 bases, with 8 bases between. This CDR3 has 15 amino acids. Germline CDR1 MNHNY, CDR2 SVGAGI (reference sequence).

The gene calls are TRBV4-1 and TRBJ1-4; TRBD1 agrees at 8 bases. The V gene end was trimmed by 9 bases and the J gene end by 7 bases; junction bases not matched to a gene: 10. The germline CDR1 and CDR2 sequences are MGHRA and YSYEKL. The CDR3 contains 14 residues. The DNA for the CDR3 is TGCGCCAGTACGACTTCCGGGACAGGTGAAAAACTGTTTTTT. It is translated as CASTTSGTGEKLFF.

CDR3 sequence (DNA): TGTGCCAGCAGCTTAGAAGCAGGGAATCAGCCCCAGCATTTT. Translation gives CASSLEAGNQPQHF. The chain recombines TRBV7-6 with TRBJ1-5, with TRBD1 as a possible D gene (5 bases). From germline, CDR1 is SGHVS and CDR2 FNYEAQ. The V gene lost 1 base and the J gene lost 4 bases, with 8 bases spanning the gap. This CDR3 is 14 amino acids long.

V gene TRBV2 combines with J gene TRBJ2-5; TRBD2 agrees at 15 bases. Trimming cost V 9 bases and J 4 bases; bases outside gene matches: 6. Germline values: CDR1 SNHLY, CDR2 FYNNEI. This CDR3 contains 15 residues. This CDR3 reads CASRRTSGGGETQYF. For the CDR3, the DNA is TGTGCCAGTCGTCGGACTAGCGGGGGGGGAGAGACCCAGTACTTC.

The CDR3 sequence: CSVRLGQDGYEQYF. The CDR3 DNA is TGCAGCGTCCGCTTGGGACAGGACGGCTACGAGCAGTACTTC. The chain is built from TRBV29-1 and TRBJ2-7; 8 bases align to TRBD1. Unmatched junction bases numbered 10, after V lost 6 bases and J lost 3 bases. Germline V gene data show CDR1 as SQVTM and CDR2 as ANQGSEA. The CDR3 is made up of 14 amino acids.